This T cell receptor (beta chain) was recorded in a study of a mutant IDH1 vaccine in newly diagnosed glioma. Study-wide context: Either 4-6 weeks after radiotherapy alone or alongside temozolomide, vaccination was begun. Findings and caveats of the study: A vaccine-induced immune response developed in around 94% of the patients.

Germline V gene sequence: CDR1 SGHVS, CDR2 FNYEAQ. V was trimmed by 5 bases and J by 5 bases, leaving 15 bases between them. CDR3 size: 15 residues. For this clone: Its antigen is unknown.

The time point here: week 23, last vaccination. What each vaccine dose contained was 300 ug of mutant IDH1 20-mer peptide, accompanied by topical imiquimod. TCRdb's copy holds only in-frame clones and misses some; the assay was immunoSEQ multiplex PCR. There are roughly 74,000 clones in the sample; roughly 85% occur only once, and roughly 2.2% lies in the top ten. The clonotype was recovered from a young man with glioma. Some clones in this sample may be carry-over from other donors' samples. J is TRBJ2-2 and V is TRBV7-6; D call uncertain. This sample comprised PBMCs, obtained from a glioma patient whose treatment included an IDH1 peptide vaccine. CDR3: CASSPMGLGTGELFF. DNA of the CDR3: TGTGCCAGCAGCCCTATGGGGTTGGGGACCGGGGAGCTGTTTTTT.